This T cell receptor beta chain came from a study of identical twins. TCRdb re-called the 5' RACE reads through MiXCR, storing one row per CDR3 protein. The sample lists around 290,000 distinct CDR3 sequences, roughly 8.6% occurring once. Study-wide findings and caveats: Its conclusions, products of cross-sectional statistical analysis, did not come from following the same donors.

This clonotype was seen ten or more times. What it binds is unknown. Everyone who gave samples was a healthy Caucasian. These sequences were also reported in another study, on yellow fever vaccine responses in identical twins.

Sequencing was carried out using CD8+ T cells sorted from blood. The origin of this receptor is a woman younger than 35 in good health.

CDR3 coding DNA: TGTGCCAGCAGTCGGAGCCAGGGGATCGGAGAGACCCAGTACTTC. Translated: CASSRSQGIGETQYF. The V gene is TRBV2, the J gene TRBJ2-5; D possibly corresponds to TRBD1 (6 bases). Trimming cost V 5 bases and J 4 bases, with 17 bases left between them. The germline V gene has CDR1 SNHLY and CDR2 FYNNEI. CDR3 length equals 15 residues.